This T cell receptor (beta chain) was captured by sequencing in a study of T cells after yellow fever vaccination. Using its own MiXCR run on the 5' RACE reads, TCRdb lists one record per CDR3 protein. The table records a few hundred thousand distinct CDR3 sequences, around 19% of them present only once. There are a few counts of this clonotype. This CDR3 contains 13 residues. Trimming removed 3 bases from V and 6 bases from J, with 9 bases in between. The germline V gene encodes CDR1 DFQATT and CDR2 SNEGSKA (reference sequence). The V gene is TRBV20-1, the J gene TRBJ1-6; no firm D call. The TCR originated in a man aged 18 to 29 who received the YFV17D yellow fever vaccine. Sequencing was performed on PBMCs, taken before the yellow fever booster vaccination. This CDR3 reads CSARGTINSPLHF. The CDR3 bases are TGCAGTGCTAGGGGCACTATTAATTCACCCCTCCACTTT.